The 32 T cell receptor beta chains given below trace back to one sample, sequenced in a study of blood T cell repertoires in COVID-19. Here immunoSEQ multiplex PCR was the method, and the copy in TCRdb shows in-frame clones only, minus some. The sample shows under 250,000 clones, approximately 80% of them seen only once. The sample consisted of PBMCs or T cells enriched from blood (not recorded which). These receptors were collected from a woman between 50 and 59 years old with acute COVID-19.

The chain uses TRBV10-1 and TRBJ2-3; D unclear. CDR1 is WNHNN and CDR2 is SYGVQD in the germline V gene (reference sequence). The V end was cut by 0 bases, the J end by 0 bases, with 7 bases between. The CDR3 sequence is 15 residues long. The CDR3 loop reads CASSESQFSTDTQYF. Written as DNA, the CDR3 is TGCGCCAGCAGTGAGTCCCAGTTCAGCACAGATACGCAGTATTTT.

V is TRBV11-1 and J is TRBJ2-1; 8 positions match TRBD2. The CDR3 contains 14 residues. V gave up 7 bases and J gave up 1 base; unmatched junction bases: 3. Germline loops: CDR1 SGHAT, CDR2 FQDESV (reference sequence). The CDR3 DNA reads as TGTGCCAGCAACCGCGGGGGGTCCTACAATGAGCAGTTCTTC. Protein: CASNRGGSYNEQFF.

The V gene is TRBV4-2, the J gene TRBJ2-2; tentatively, D is TRBD2 (6 bases). Between the trimmed V and J ends, which lost 3 bases and 2 bases, there was a span of 7 bases. Germline V CDR1 and CDR2: LGHNA, YNFKEQ. The CDR3 covers 14 residues. CDR3 loop: CASSQGLNTGELFF. CDR3 nucleotide sequence: TGTGCCAGCAGCCAGGGACTTAACACCGGGGAGCTGTTTTTT.

The chain links TRBV5-6 to TRBJ2-7, with 10 bases matching TRBD2. The CDR3 covers 17 residues. Unmatched junction bases numbered 14, after V lost 5 bases and J lost 3 bases. Germline CDR1 reads SGHDT; CDR2 reads YYEEEE. This chain's CDR3 is CASRFWGLASGSYEQYF. CDR3 sequence (DNA): TGTGCCAGCAGGTTCTGGGGTCTCGCTAGCGGGAGCTACGAGCAGTACTTC.

This clone has only one observation. The chain joins TRBV6-5 to TRBJ2-7, with 8 bases fitting TRBD2. V trimming: 8 bases; J trimming: 6 bases; junction bases outside the gene matches: 15. The CDR3 runs 15 residues. Germline lookup yields CDR1 MNHEY and CDR2 SVGAGI. DNA of the CDR3: TGTGCCAGCGGATTTAGCGGGGCGACGGCGGGCGAGCAGTACTTC. It encodes CASGFSGATAGEQYF.

The chain employs TRBV9 and TRBJ1-5; 12 bases align to TRBD1. The CDR3 runs to 15 residues. Losses at the gene ends were 4 bases for V and 7 bases for J; bases not matched to a gene: 6. Looked up from germline, CDR1 is SGDLS and CDR2 is YYNGEE. CDR3 sequence (DNA): TGTGCCAGCAGCCAAGGGACAGGGGGCATGCAGCCCCAGCATTTT. It encodes CASSQGTGGMQPQHF.

V usage is TRBV10-3 and J usage is TRBJ2-1, with unresolved D. Per germline, CDR1 ENHRY and CDR2 SYGVKD. This CDR3 contains 14 residues. The germline V and J ends were trimmed by 0 bases and 6 bases, with 9 bases remaining between them. CDR3 nucleotide sequence: TGTGCCATCAGTGAGTCTGGGCCGACCAATGAGCAGTTCTTC. It codes for CAISESGPTNEQFF.

This chain joins TRBV27 and TRBJ2-1; 11 nucleotides line up with TRBD2. The CDR3 runs to 16 residues. The V gene end was trimmed by 4 bases and the J gene end by 3 bases; junction bases not matched to a gene: 5. Germline-derived CDR1 and CDR2 are MNHEY and SMNVEV (reference sequence). CDR3 in amino acids: CASSSGLAGLYNEQFF. CDR3 sequence (DNA): TGTGCCAGCAGTTCCGGACTAGCGGGCCTCTACAATGAGCAGTTCTTC.

The CDR3 DNA follows: TGTGCCAGTTCCCGGGACAGGGAAAAACTGTTTTTT. Protein: CASSRDREKLFF. This chain links TRBV19 with TRBJ1-4, with TRBD1 matching over 8 bases. CDR3 size: 12 residues. J lost 8 bases, V lost 8 bases, and 4 bases had no gene match. Germline V CDR1 and CDR2: LNHDA, SQIVND (reference sequence).

The V call is TRBV11-2, the J call TRBJ1-2; D is ambiguous. The CDR3 runs 12 residues. The germline CDR1 and CDR2 sequences are SGHAT and FQNNGV. V shed 5 bases and J shed 2 bases, with 6 bases lying between them. The CDR3 loop reads CASSTENYGYTF. Written as DNA, the CDR3 is TGTGCCAGCAGCACTGAGAACTATGGCTACACCTTC.

This clone showed up just once. The chain uses TRBV18 and TRBJ2-1; no clear D gene. V was pared by 3 bases and J by 4 bases, with 10 bases between. CDR1 is KGHSH, CDR2 LQKENI, per germline. The CDR3 loop spans 14 amino acids. This CDR3 is CASSPPLLYNEQFF. The CDR3, as DNA: TGTGCCAGCTCACCCCCGCTATTATACAATGAGCAGTTCTTC. Together with reference TRBV18 and TRBJ2-1, the CDR3 gives the full variable domain: NAGVMQNPRHLVRRRGQEARLRCSPMKGHSHVYWYRQLPEEGLKFMVYLQKENIIDESGMPKERFSAEFPKEGPSILRIQQVVRGDSAAYFCASSPPLLYNEQFFGPGTRLTVL.

The rearrangement uses TRBV6-5 and TRBJ1-2, with D possibly being TRBD1 (6 bases). Germline CDR1 is MNHEY and CDR2 is SVGAGI. The V end lost 10 bases, the J end lost 7 bases, and 16 bases lay between the germline ends. This CDR3 has 12 amino acids. The DNA for the CDR3 is TGTGCCACCCGGACAGAGCATACTGGCTACACCTTC. It is translated as CATRTEHTGYTF.

This clone was counted between two and nine times. The chain joins TRBV24-1 to TRBJ2-7, with D maybe TRBD2 (6 bases). V dropped 6 bases and J dropped 2 bases, with 13 bases sitting between them. The CDR3 runs to 14 residues. Germline values: CDR1 KGHDR, CDR2 SFDVKD. DNA of the CDR3: TGTGCCACCAGTACGCCGGGACTGCCCTACGAGCAGTACTTC. Translated: CATSTPGLPYEQYF.

This clone was counted only a few times. The genes are TRBV5-1 and TRBJ2-7, with 8 bases aligning to TRBD1. CDR3 length: 14 amino acids. The germline V gene has CDR1 SGHRS and CDR2 YFSETQ. V gave up 4 bases and J gave up 0 bases; unmatched junction bases: 3. This CDR3 is CASSTGQGSYEQYF. The CDR3 DNA reads as TGCGCCAGCAGCACCGGACAGGGCTCCTACGAGCAGTACTTC.

The J gene is TRBJ1-2, the V gene TRBV7-2; TRBD1 aligns across 7 bases. The CDR3 runs to 16 residues. The V segment lost 1 base and the J segment 3 bases; nucleotides outside the gene matches: 8. The germline gives CDR1 SGHTA, CDR2 FQGNSA. CDR3 sequence: CASSLEVSGQYYGYTF. The CDR3 DNA follows: TGTGCCAGCAGCTTAGAAGTATCGGGACAGTACTATGGCTACACCTTC.

This clone was seen more than once but under ten times. This chain links TRBV27 with TRBJ1-1, with D perhaps matching TRBD1 (6 bases). This CDR3 region has 15 residues. In germline, CDR1 is MNHEY, CDR2 SMNVEV (reference sequence). V lost 7 bases and J lost 3, with 18 bases in between. For the CDR3, the DNA is TGTGCCAGCACCCCGATGTCACAGGGAGACACTGAAGCTTTCTTT. This translates into CASTPMSQGDTEAFF.

The J gene is TRBJ1-2, the V gene TRBV7-2, with no clear D. This CDR3 is built from 15 residues. Trimming stripped 3 bases from V and 4 bases from J, with 15 bases between. CDR1 and CDR2 (germline): SGHTA, FQGNSA. CDR3 sequence: CASSFSRGLSYGYTF. Written as DNA, the CDR3 is TGTGCCAGCAGCTTTTCACGGGGTTTAAGCTATGGCTACACCTTC.

The J gene is TRBJ1-1, the V gene TRBV12-3 or TRBV12-4, with D tentatively TRBD1 (5 bases). There are 12 residues in the CDR3. V lost 5 bases, J lost 11 bases, and 15 bases lay in between. Here the CDR3 reads CASSPQDGGAFF. For the CDR3, the DNA is TGTGCCAGCAGTCCACAGGACGGAGGGGCTTTCTTT.

The V call is TRBV2, the J call TRBJ2-7; 9 bases agree with TRBD2. CDR3 size: 15 residues. V lost 6 bases to trimming and J lost 4 bases; unmatched junction nucleotides: 10. Looked up from germline, CDR1 is SNHLY and CDR2 is FYNNEI. The CDR3 coding sequence is TGTGCCAGCAGAGAGACTAGCGGAGGGACTTACGAGCAGTACTTC. Protein product: CASRETSGGTYEQYF.

The J gene is TRBJ1-1, the V gene TRBV5-4; 11 bases map to TRBD1. This CDR3 is built from 14 residues. Germline-derived CDR1 and CDR2 are SGHNT and YYREEE (reference sequence). The junction had 7 bases not matched to a gene; V was cut back by 2 bases and J by 10 bases. The CDR3 region is CASSFSDRGQVAFF. CDR3 nucleotide sequence: TGTGCCAGCAGCTTCTCGGACAGGGGGCAGGTAGCTTTCTTT.

This clone was found once. V is TRBV6-2 or TRBV6-3 and J is TRBJ2-1, with 11 bases identical to TRBD2. Germline V lookup: CDR1 MNHEY, CDR2 SVGEGT. Trimming at V came to 4 bases and at J to 6 bases, leaving 8 bases not matched to a gene. This CDR3 is built from 16 residues. CDR3 sequence reads: CASSLLGGLAANEQFF. The CDR3 nucleotides read TGTGCCAGCAGTTTGCTTGGGGGACTAGCGGCCAATGAGCAGTTCTTC.

The rearrangement joins TRBV18 to TRBJ2-7, with TRBD2 matching 7 bases. J gave up 5 bases and V 4 bases, and 11 bases lay outside the gene matches. The length of the CDR3 is 15 residues. Germline V gene sequence: CDR1 KGHSH, CDR2 LQKENI. This chain's CDR3 is CASSRDVGLVNEQYF. DNA of the CDR3: TGTGCCAGCTCACGGGATGTTGGACTAGTGAACGAGCAGTACTTC. The full variable domain, rest sourced from reference TRBV18 and TRBJ2-7, is NAGVMQNPRHLVRRRGQEARLRCSPMKGHSHVYWYRQLPEEGLKFMVYLQKENIIDESGMPKERFSAEFPKEGPSILRIQQVVRGDSAAYFCASSRDVGLVNEQYFGPGTRLTVT.

This clone has just a few counts. The rearrangement links TRBV3-1 (or the pseudogene TRBV3-2) to TRBJ2-1, with 13 nucleotides matching TRBD2. Germline assignment: CDR1 LGHDT and CDR2 YNNKEL (reference sequence). The CDR3 runs to 14 residues. The ends lost 4 bases at V and 10 bases at J; junction bases unmatched: 4. The CDR3 reads CASSRLTSGGEQFF. The CDR3 DNA is TGTGCCAGCAGCCGCCTGACTAGCGGGGGGGAGCAGTTCTTC.

The rearrangement joins TRBV6-2 or TRBV6-3 to TRBJ2-1, with 7 bases fitting TRBD1. Germline CDR1 is MNHEY and CDR2 is SVGEGT. The CDR3 sequence is 15 residues long. Germline trimming cut 6 bases from V and 5 bases from J; bases unmatched to any gene: 10. The DNA for the CDR3 is TGTGCCAGCAGCCAACAGGGACAGCTTAACAATGAGCAGTTCTTC. This codes for CASSQQGQLNNEQFF.

The chain uses TRBV6-5 and TRBJ1-6; TRBD1 aligns across 8 bases. Germline assignment: CDR1 MNHEY and CDR2 SVGAGI. The CDR3 is made up of 15 amino acids. V shed 6 bases and J 15 bases; nucleotides not matched to a gene: 16. This chain's CDR3 is CASRRTGLDNSGLHF. In nucleotides, the CDR3 is TGTGCCAGCAGGAGGACAGGGCTGGATAATTCAGGCCTCCACTTT.

This rearrangement joins TRBV7-8 to TRBJ2-2, with a possible D match to TRBD1 (5 bases). The CDR3 runs to 12 residues. CDR1 and CDR2 (germline): SGHVS, FQNEAQ. Trimming stripped 5 bases from V and 10 bases from J, with 11 bases between. The CDR3 reads CASSLHRTELFF. The CDR3 DNA is TGTGCCAGCAGCCTGCACAGGACGGAGCTGTTTTTT.

The rearrangement links TRBV7-9 to TRBJ2-5; 10 bases match TRBD2. CDR3 length: 14 residues. Germline loops: CDR1 SEHNR, CDR2 FQNEAQ (reference sequence). The J segment lost 3 bases and the V segment lost 4 bases, leaving 2 bases of the junction unmatched. CDR3 in DNA: TGTGCCAGCAGCTCTGGGACTAGCGAAGAGACCCAGTACTTC. Protein: CASSSGTSEETQYF. The full variable domain, in which reference TRBV7-9 and TRBJ2-5 provide the parts outside the CDR3, is DTGVSQNPRHKITKRGQNVTFRCDPISEHNRLYWYRQTLGQGPEFLTYFQNEAQLEKSRLLSDRFSAERPKGSFSTLEIQRTEQGDSAMYLCASSSGTSEETQYFGPGTRLLVL.

The chain is built from TRBV7-9 and TRBJ1-5; 8 bases are a match to TRBD1. CDR1 and CDR2 from the germline V gene are SEHNR and FQNEAQ (reference sequence). The ends lost 0 bases at V and 5 bases at J; junction bases unmatched: 3. This CDR3 is built from 15 residues. The CDR3 DNA is TGTGCCAGCAGCTTAGCCCAGGGGGCTCATCAGCCCCAGCATTTT. Amino acids: CASSLAQGAHQPQHF.

J is TRBJ2-7 and V is TRBV11-3; D is unresolved. This CDR3 contains 15 residues. The V and J ends lost 1 base and 3 bases respectively, with 13 bases between them. Germline V gene data show CDR1 as SGHNT and CDR2 as YENEEA. CDR3 DNA sequence: TGTGCCAGCAGCTTAGGTCTCCAGTCCCGCTACGAGCAGTACTTC. Translating gives CASSLGLQSRYEQYF.

The chain links TRBV5-1 to TRBJ1-2; 7 positions agree with TRBD1. Germline-derived CDR1 and CDR2 are SGHRS and YFSETQ. The junction had 4 bases not matched to a gene; V was cut back by 0 bases and J by 5 bases. The CDR3 extends over 14 amino acids. The CDR3 sequence is CASSLGDSLYGYTF. The CDR3 region has the DNA TGCGCCAGCAGCTTGGGGGACAGTTTGTATGGCTACACCTTC.

CDR3 sequence reads: CASSSGLAGPLDTQYF. DNA of the CDR3: TGTGCCAGCAGCTCGGGACTAGCGGGGCCCCTCGATACGCAGTATTTT. The V and J genes are TRBV7-6 and TRBJ2-3, with 13 bases that match TRBD2. The CDR3 runs to 16 residues. The ends lost 4 bases at V and 6 bases at J; junction bases unmatched: 7. The germline V gene has CDR1 SGHVS and CDR2 FNYEAQ.

The genes are TRBV4-1 and TRBJ1-3, with 9 bases fitting TRBD1. In germline, CDR1 is MGHRA, CDR2 YSYEKL. CDR3 size: 19 residues. Unmatched junction bases numbered 11, after V lost 1 base and J lost 1 base. Here the CDR3 DNA reads TGCGCCAGCAGCCAAGCCGGGACAGGGATTGGAGGATCTGGAAACACCATATATTTT. Encoded protein: CASSQAGTGIGGSGNTIYF.